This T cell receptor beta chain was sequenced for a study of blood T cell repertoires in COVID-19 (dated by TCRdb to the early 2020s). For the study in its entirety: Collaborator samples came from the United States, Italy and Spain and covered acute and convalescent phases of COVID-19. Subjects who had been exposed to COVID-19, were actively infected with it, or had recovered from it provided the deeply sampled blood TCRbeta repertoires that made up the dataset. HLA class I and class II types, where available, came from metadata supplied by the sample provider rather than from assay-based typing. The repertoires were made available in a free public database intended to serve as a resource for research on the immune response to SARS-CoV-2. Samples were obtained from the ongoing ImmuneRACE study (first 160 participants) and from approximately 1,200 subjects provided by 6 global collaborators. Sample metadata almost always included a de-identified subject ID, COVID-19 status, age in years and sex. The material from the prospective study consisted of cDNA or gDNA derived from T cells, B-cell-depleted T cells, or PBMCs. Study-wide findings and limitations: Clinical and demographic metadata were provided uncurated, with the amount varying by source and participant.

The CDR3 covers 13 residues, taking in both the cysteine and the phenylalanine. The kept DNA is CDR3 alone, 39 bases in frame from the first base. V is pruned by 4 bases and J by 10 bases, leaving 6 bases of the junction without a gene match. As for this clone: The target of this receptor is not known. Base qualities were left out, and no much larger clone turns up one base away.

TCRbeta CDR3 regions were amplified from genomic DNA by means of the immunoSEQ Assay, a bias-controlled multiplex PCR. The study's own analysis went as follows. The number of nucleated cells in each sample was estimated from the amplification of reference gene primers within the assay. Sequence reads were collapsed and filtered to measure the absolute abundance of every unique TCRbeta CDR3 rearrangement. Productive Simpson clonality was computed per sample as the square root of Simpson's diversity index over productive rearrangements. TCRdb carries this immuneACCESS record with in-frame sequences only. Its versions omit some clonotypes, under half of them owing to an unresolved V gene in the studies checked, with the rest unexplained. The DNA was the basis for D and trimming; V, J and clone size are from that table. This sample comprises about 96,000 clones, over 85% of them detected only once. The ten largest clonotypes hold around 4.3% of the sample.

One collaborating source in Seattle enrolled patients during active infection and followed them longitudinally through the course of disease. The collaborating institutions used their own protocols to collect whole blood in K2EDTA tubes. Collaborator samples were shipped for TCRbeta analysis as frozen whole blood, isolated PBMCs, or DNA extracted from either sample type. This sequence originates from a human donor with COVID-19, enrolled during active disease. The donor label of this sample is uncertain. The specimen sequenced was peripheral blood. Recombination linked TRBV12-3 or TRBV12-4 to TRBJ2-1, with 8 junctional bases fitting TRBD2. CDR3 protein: CASSSPGGGEQFF. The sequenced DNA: TGTGCCAGCAGTTCCCCGGGCGGGGGGGAGCAGTTCTTC.